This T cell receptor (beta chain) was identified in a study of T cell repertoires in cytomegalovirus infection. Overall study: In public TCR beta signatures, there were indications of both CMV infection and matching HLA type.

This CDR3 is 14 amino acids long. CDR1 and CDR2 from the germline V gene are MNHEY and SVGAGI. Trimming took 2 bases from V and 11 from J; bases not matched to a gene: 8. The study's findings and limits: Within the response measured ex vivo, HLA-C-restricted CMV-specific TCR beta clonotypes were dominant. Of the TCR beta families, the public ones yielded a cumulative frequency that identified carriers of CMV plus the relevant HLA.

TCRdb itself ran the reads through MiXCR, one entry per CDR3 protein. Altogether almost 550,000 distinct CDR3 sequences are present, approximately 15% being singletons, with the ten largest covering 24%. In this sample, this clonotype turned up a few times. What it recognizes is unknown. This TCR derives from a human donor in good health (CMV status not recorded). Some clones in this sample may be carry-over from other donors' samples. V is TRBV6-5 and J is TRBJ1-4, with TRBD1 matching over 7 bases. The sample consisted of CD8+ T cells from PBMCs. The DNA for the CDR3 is TGTGCCAGCAGTTACCGGACAGGAAAAACTAAACTGTTTTTT. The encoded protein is CASSYRTGKTKLFF.